A selection of T cell receptor beta chains follows, all from one sample in a study of blood T cell repertoires in COVID-19. The data were produced by immunoSEQ multiplex PCR, yet TCRdb's version contains in-frame clones alone and is incomplete. This table has approximately 170,000 clones, around 84% appearing once. The sample taken for sequencing was peripheral blood. These receptors came from a woman between 65 and 79 years old with COVID-19, enrolled during active disease. Both conserved end residues are part of each CDR3. Each record gives: V gene, D gene, J gene, CDR3 protein, CDR3 DNA. A D gene is named only where the DNA matches it firmly.

v_gene: TRBV7-9; d_gene: TRBD2; j_gene: TRBJ2-5; CDR3aa: CASSFKGRLAGGPLETQYF; CDR3nt: TGTGCCAGCAGCTTCAAGGGTCGACTAGCGGGGGGGCCTTTAGAGACCCAGTACTTC
v_gene: TRBV2; d_gene: .; j_gene: TRBJ1-5; CDR3aa: CASSEIGGPSNQPQHF; CDR3nt: TGTGCCAGCAGTGAAATTGGAGGGCCCTCCAATCAGCCCCAGCATTTT
v_gene: TRBV5-6; d_gene: .; j_gene: TRBJ1-2; CDR3aa: CASSLVADYGYTF; CDR3nt: TGTGCCAGCAGCTTGGTGGCAGACTATGGCTACACCTTC
v_gene: TRBV11-2; d_gene: TRBD2; j_gene: TRBJ2-1; CDR3aa: CASSQLSGRGPNEQFF; CDR3nt: TGTGCCAGCAGCCAACTTAGCGGGAGGGGTCCCAATGAGCAGTTCTTC
v_gene: TRBV30; d_gene: TRBD1; j_gene: TRBJ1-6; CDR3aa: CAWRGQGNPPLHF; CDR3nt: TGTGCCTGGAGAGGACAGGGGAATCCACCCCTCCACTTT
v_gene: TRBV9; d_gene: TRBD1; j_gene: TRBJ2-3; CDR3aa: CASRDRDSTDTQYF; CDR3nt: TGTGCCAGCAGAGACAGGGACAGCACAGATACGCAGTATTTT
v_gene: TRBV15; d_gene: TRBD1; j_gene: TRBJ1-3; CDR3aa: CATSSTGTGGNTIYF; CDR3nt: TGTGCCACCAGCAGTACCGGGACAGGGGGAAACACCATATATTTT
v_gene: TRBV18; d_gene: .; j_gene: TRBJ2-7; CDR3aa: CASSPIGGRDEQYF; CDR3nt: TGTGCCAGCTCCCCAATCGGGGGAAGGGACGAGCAGTACTTC
v_gene: TRBV6-5; d_gene: TRBD1; j_gene: TRBJ1-2; CDR3aa: CASSRSGGDYGYTF; CDR3nt: TGTGCCAGCAGTCGCTCAGGGGGCGACTATGGCTACACCTTC
v_gene: TRBV28; d_gene: TRBD2; j_gene: TRBJ2-1; CDR3aa: CASSPRTSGRNEQFF; CDR3nt: TGTGCCAGCAGTCCCCGGACTAGCGGGAGAAATGAGCAGTTCTTC
v_gene: TRBV10-3; d_gene: TRBD1; j_gene: TRBJ1-4; CDR3aa: CAISTTGTGNEKLFF; CDR3nt: TGTGCCATCAGCACAACCGGGACAGGGAATGAAAAACTGTTTTTT
v_gene: TRBV5-6; d_gene: TRBD2; j_gene: TRBJ2-1; CDR3aa: CASSWDLAGGNEQFF; CDR3nt: TGTGCCAGCAGCTGGGATCTAGCGGGAGGCAATGAGCAGTTCTTC
v_gene: TRBV5-1; d_gene: TRBD1; j_gene: TRBJ1-2; CDR3aa: CASSLDRWAGGTGGYTF; CDR3nt: TGCGCCAGCAGCTTGGATCGATGGGCAGGGGGTACCGGTGGCTACACCTTC
v_gene: TRBV5-6; d_gene: .; j_gene: TRBJ1-1; CDR3aa: CASSLGQGLTEAFF; CDR3nt: TGTGCCAGCAGCTTGGGGCAGGGGCTCACTGAAGCTTTCTTT
v_gene: TRBV3-1/TRBV3-2; d_gene: .; j_gene: TRBJ2-5; CDR3aa: CASSQAGQETQYF; CDR3nt: TGTGCCAGCAGCCAAGCGGGCCAAGAGACCCAGTACTTC
v_gene: TRBV7-2; d_gene: .; j_gene: TRBJ1-1; CDR3aa: CASSLDWAPNTEAFF; CDR3nt: TGTGCCAGCAGCCTTGATTGGGCCCCTAACACTGAAGCTTTCTTT
v_gene: TRBV7-9; d_gene: TRBD2; j_gene: TRBJ2-7; CDR3aa: CASSLGVGLATYEQYF; CDR3nt: TGTGCCAGCAGCTTAGGGGTAGGACTAGCTACCTACGAGCAGTACTTC
v_gene: TRBV19; d_gene: TRBD1; j_gene: TRBJ1-2; CDR3aa: CASSITTGTVPVYGYTF; CDR3nt: TGTGCCAGTAGTATTACTACCGGGACAGTCCCTGTCTATGGCTACACCTTC
v_gene: TRBV7-2; d_gene: TRBD1; j_gene: TRBJ2-4; CDR3aa: CASSFRTGLAKNIQYF; CDR3nt: TGTGCCAGCAGCTTTAGGACAGGGTTGGCCAAAAACATTCAGTACTTC
v_gene: TRBV5-1; d_gene: .; j_gene: TRBJ2-4; CDR3aa: CASSLTGEANIQYF; CDR3nt: TGCGCCAGCAGCTTAACAGGGGAGGCAAACATTCAGTACTTC
v_gene: TRBV29-1; d_gene: TRBD2; j_gene: TRBJ2-3; CDR3aa: CSVEDRFGRGGTDTQYF; CDR3nt: TGCAGCGTTGAAGATCGGTTCGGGCGGGGGGGCACAGATACGCAGTATTTT
v_gene: TRBV28; d_gene: .; j_gene: TRBJ1-2; CDR3aa: CASSLITLAEGYTF; CDR3nt: TGTGCCAGCAGTTTGATCACGTTGGCAGAAGGCTACACCTTC